This T cell receptor beta chain was recovered during a study of T cells in Graves' hyperthyroidism and ophthalmopathy. Patients were excluded for uncontrolled infection, other autoimmune disease, pregnancy or lactation. Diagnostic decisions used clinical symptoms, serum thyroxine and TRAb, thyroid ultrasound and orbital computed tomography. This clonotype was counted between two and nine times. RNA transcripts yielded amplified TCR beta CDR3 regions. Researchers ran a first-round RT-PCR on the TCR CDR3 using the HTBI primer set. MiXCR, applied by TCRdb to the multiplex PCR reads, yields one record per CDR3 protein. The table lists hundreds of thousands of distinct CDR3 sequences, over 35% of them singletons. The receptor comes from a young man with Graves' hyperthyroidism. The sequencing input was blood.

The DNA of the CDR3 is TGTGCCAGCAGCTTCGGCAGGGAGAGGTATGGGCAGTACTTC. Its protein product is CASSFGRERYGQYF. The gene calls are TRBV13 and TRBJ2-7; D tentatively reads TRBD1 or TRBD2 (5 bases each). The CDR3 length is 14 residues. Trimming left V 3 bases short and J 9 bases short, with 18 bases between. Germline values: CDR1 PRHDT, CDR2 FYEKMQ (reference sequence).